This paragraph covers one TCR beta chain sequence. Its target is not known. These data originate in a study of T cell responses to AZD1222 COVID-19 vaccine. Study-wide points: An increase in Spike-specific TCR breadth and depth was observed after two AZD1222 doses. Donors, mostly white British, included more females; clonal diversity was possibly underestimated. Repertoire sampling was restricted to post-peak T cell response timepoints.

This CDR3 is built from 19 residues. In germline, CDR1 is KGHDR, CDR2 SFDVKD. After removal of 7 bases from V and 4 bases from J, the junction contained 17 bases not matched to a gene. Measured with immunoSEQ multiplex PCR; TCRdb has only the in-frame clones, and not every one. The sample records approximately 150,000 clones, roughly nine tenths being singletons. Sequences were derived from peripheral blood, sampled on day 0 of AZD1222 vaccination. This TCR came from an adult in good health. The chain joins TRBV24-1 to TRBJ2-1; 11 bases agree with TRBD1. The CDR3 nucleotides are TGTGCCACCAGCCCCGGGACAGGGGGTTTGCGGGAGGGGTACAATGAGCAGTTCTTC. Amino acids: CATSPGTGGLREGYNEQFF.